The present T cell receptor (beta chain) was sequenced within a study of regulatory T cells in long-lasting Graves disease. Findings of the study overall: Segments TRBV28, TRBJ1-2 and TRBJ2-5 showed preferential usage in persistent disease. Sharing of public clonotypes was greater in persistent patients (about 3,000) than in new patients (966).

V was cut by 3 bases and J by 7 bases, with 9 bases left in between. Germline V gene lookup returns CDR1 GTSNPN and CDR2 SVGIG (reference sequence). The CDR3 contains 11 residues. This clonotype has a count of ten or more. Its antigen is unknown. Described time point: persistent/refractory GD, antithyroid drugs over 5 years with positive TRAb. Generation of the TCR library employed RNA extracted from PBMCs. Combining iRepertoire HTBI primers with Arm-PCR of CDR3 regions, the authors built TCR beta libraries. One entry per CDR3 protein results from TCRdb running MiXCR on the multiplex PCR reads. The data show around 450,000 distinct CDR3 sequences, around a fifth seen once.

The rearrangement links TRBV30 to TRBJ1-1; D not resolved. This sequence was found in a female donor with Graves disease. Here the sequenced sample was peripheral blood mononuclear cells (PBMCs), taken when the disease was refractory, from a patient treated with antithyroid drugs. The CDR3 is CAWRVIGEAFF. The CDR3 DNA follows: TGTGCCTGGAGAGTGATCGGTGAAGCTTTCTTT.